What follows are 22 T cell receptor beta chains derived from one specimen sequenced in a study of shared clonotypes between healthy human individuals. CD45RO-negative CD8 cells positively selected for CCR7 made up the naive population, which excluded terminally differentiated effector memory CD45RA+ cells. The protocol was immunoSEQ multiplex PCR, while the TCRdb copy is restricted to in-frame clones and leaves out a portion. Among 630,000 or so clones listed, roughly 98% were seen once. Sequencing input: naive CD8+ T cells sorted from blood. The receptors derive from a man aged 30-40 years in good health.

The CDR3 sequence: CSVPSGRTLDEQFF. DNA for the CDR3: TGCAGCGTTCCAAGCGGGAGGACTCTCGATGAGCAGTTCTTC. This sequence joins TRBV29-1 and TRBJ2-1, with 9 bases matching TRBD2. The CDR3 extends over 14 amino acids. Germline V gene lookup returns CDR1 SQVTM and CDR2 ANQGSEA. After removal of 5 bases from V and 8 bases from J, the junction contained 10 bases not matched to a gene.

The rearrangement links TRBV5-6 to TRBJ1-2; 9 bases are shared with TRBD1. CDR1 and CDR2 (germline): SGHDT, YYEEEE. With V trimmed by 0 bases and J by 7 bases, 7 bases remained unmatched. The CDR3 loop spans 15 amino acids. CDR3 DNA: TGTGCCAGCAGCTTGGCCCGACAGGGGGTTCGTGGCTACACCTTC. This translates into CASSLARQGVRGYTF.

This clone has just one count. The chain is built from TRBV5-4 and TRBJ1-1; unclear D gene. This CDR3 spans 13 amino acids. The germline CDR1 and CDR2 sequences are SGHNT and YYREEE (reference sequence). V was trimmed by 2 bases and J by 5 bases, leaving 10 bases between them. The CDR3 DNA reads TGTGCCAGCAGCTTCTGGGGTTGGACTGAAGCTTTCTTT. This encodes CASSFWGWTEAFF.

V is TRBV19 and J is TRBJ1-2, with 8 bases lining up with TRBD1. Looked up from germline, CDR1 is LNHDA and CDR2 is SQIVND (reference sequence). This CDR3 region has 13 residues. With 10 bases clipped from V and 4 bases from J, the junction kept 8 bases outside the gene matches. In DNA form, the CDR3 reads TGTGCCACCTCGGACAGGGCGGGCTATGGCTACACCTTC. Residues: CATSDRAGYGYTF.

The chain uses TRBV9 and TRBJ2-3, with 14 nucleotides matching TRBD2. Germline trimming cut 2 bases from V and 2 bases from J; bases unmatched to any gene: 4. CDR1 SGDLS and CDR2 YYNGEE come from the germline V gene. CDR3 length: 17 amino acids. The CDR3 bases are TGTGCCAGCAGCGTCCGGACTAGCGGGAGGTACACAGATACGCAGTATTTT. It translates to CASSVRTSGRYTDTQYF. Complete variable domain (other parts from reference TRBV9 and TRBJ2-3): DSGVTQTPKHLITATGQRVTLRCSPRSGDLSVYWYQQSLDQGLQFLIQYYNGEERAKGNILERFSAQQFPDLHSELNLSSLELGDSALYFCASSVRTSGRYTDTQYFGPGTRLTVL.

The chain uses TRBV25-1 and TRBJ2-7, with 9 nucleotides matching TRBD1. Trimming took 6 bases from V and 5 from J; bases not matched to a gene: 8. Per the germline V gene, CDR1 is MGHDK and CDR2 is SYGVNS. The length of the CDR3 is 14 residues. CDR3 sequence (DNA): TGTGCCAGCAGATCCTCCGGACAGGGGAACGAGCAGTACTTC. The encoded protein is CASRSSGQGNEQYF.

The genes are TRBV29-1 and TRBJ2-2; D is ambiguous. This CDR3 is 13 amino acids long. The V and J ends lost 7 bases and 2 bases respectively, with 11 bases between them. The V gene's germline CDR1 is SQVTM and CDR2 ANQGSEA. The chain's CDR3 is CSALGQNTGELFF. The CDR3 DNA reads TGCAGCGCACTTGGGCAAAACACCGGGGAGCTGTTTTTT.

This chain connects TRBV15 to TRBJ2-7; D might be TRBD2 (5 bases). CDR3 size: 16 residues. The germline V gene encodes CDR1 LNHNV and CDR2 YYDKDF (reference sequence). V gave up 0 bases and J gave up 0 bases, with 12 bases separating them. For the CDR3, the DNA is TGTGCCACCAGCAGAGAGAAAGTCGGGATCTCCTACGAGCAGTACTTC. Encoded protein: CATSREKVGISYEQYF.

As concerns this clone: Other nucleotide sequences from this sample produce the same CDR3. The chain joins TRBV11-2 to TRBJ2-1, with a weak D call TRBD2 (5 bases). The germline V gene encodes CDR1 SGHAT and CDR2 FQNNGV. V lost 5 bases, J lost 6 bases, and 11 bases lay in between. The CDR3 sequence is 13 residues long. This CDR3 is CASSQGLSNEQFF. In nucleotides, the CDR3 is TGTGCCAGCAGCCAAGGACTCAGCAATGAGCAGTTCTTC.

The chain employs TRBV7-8 and TRBJ2-3; D not resolved. The germline V gene has CDR1 SGHVS and CDR2 FQNEAQ. Trimming cost V 2 bases and J 0 bases, with 15 bases left between them. This CDR3 region has 17 residues. The CDR3 DNA is TGTGCCAGCAGCTTACCCATCATCTCAGCTAGCACAGATACGCAGTATTTT. This translates into CASSLPIISASTDTQYF.

The V call is TRBV6-6, the J call TRBJ2-1, with TRBD2 matching over 9 bases. CDR1 MNHNY and CDR2 SVGAGI come from the germline V gene (reference sequence). V lost 5 bases, J lost 5 bases, and 7 bases stayed unmatched. This CDR3 has 15 residues. The CDR3 is CASSPGVAGDNEQFF. The CDR3 region has the DNA TGTGCCAGCAGTCCCGGGGTAGCGGGAGACAATGAGCAGTTCTTC.

The chain has TRBV18 and TRBJ2-5, with D unclear. The CDR3 spans 16 residues. Germline V CDR1 and CDR2: KGHSH, LQKENI. V lost 5 bases, J lost 4 bases, and 20 bases lay in between. The CDR3 DNA sequence: TGTGCCAGCTCAACCCTGGGGATTGTGGTTGGAGAGACCCAGTACTTC. Residues: CASSTLGIVVGETQYF.

V usage is TRBV14 and J usage is TRBJ2-1; D possibly uses TRBD1 or TRBD2 (5 bases each). Germline CDR1 is SGHDN and CDR2 is FVKESK. The CDR3 has 15 residues. V lost 3 bases and J 8 bases, leaving 17 bases between the germline ends. The CDR3 is CASSQGPLNADEQFF. In DNA form, the CDR3 reads TGTGCCAGCAGCCAGGGACCCCTTAATGCGGATGAGCAGTTCTTC.

J is TRBJ2-3 and V is TRBV5-6, with 10 bases lining up with TRBD1. The J segment lost 6 bases and the V segment lost 3 bases, leaving 4 bases of the junction unmatched. From germline, CDR1 is SGHDT and CDR2 YYEEEE. The CDR3 consists of 14 residues. CDR3 loop: CASSSGQGMDTQYF. For the CDR3, the DNA is TGTGCCAGCAGCTCGGGACAGGGGATGGATACGCAGTATTTT.

In DNA form, the CDR3 reads TGTGCCAGCAGCTTATCCTCGGGGCAGTTCTTC. Protein sequence: CASSLSSGQFF. V and J are TRBV11-2 and TRBJ2-1, with D unresolved. With 2 bases removed from V and 12 bases from J, the gap between germline ends came to 8 bases. Germline values: CDR1 SGHAT, CDR2 FQNNGV. CDR3 length equals 11 residues.

The chain is built from TRBV10-2 and TRBJ2-7; 8 nucleotides align to TRBD1. Germline V gives CDR1 WSHSY, CDR2 SAAADI. The length of the CDR3 is 14 residues. Losses at the gene ends were 6 bases for V and 1 base for J; bases not matched to a gene: 5. The CDR3 DNA follows: TGCGCCAGCAGGATGGGACAGGTATCCTACGAGCAGTACTTC. Translating it yields CASRMGQVSYEQYF.

The CDR3 nucleotides are TGTGCCAGCAGTTCCGCCGGGACCGTATACAATGAGCAGTTCTTC. It codes for CASSSAGTVYNEQFF. The chain recombines TRBV7-2 with TRBJ2-1, with D tentatively TRBD1 or TRBD2 (5 bases each). Trimming left V 6 bases short and J 4 bases short, with 16 bases between. The CDR3 is 15 amino acids. Germline V gene data show CDR1 as SGHTA and CDR2 as FQGNSA.

The chain has TRBV4-3 and TRBJ2-7, with 10 bases matching TRBD2. CDR1 and CDR2 from the germline V gene are LGHNA and YSLEER. This CDR3 is built from 16 residues. V dropped 3 bases and J dropped 5; count of bases not matched to a gene: 10. CDR3 in amino acids: CASSHSPAGGLDEQYF. For the CDR3, the DNA is TGCGCCAGCAGCCATTCCCCAGCGGGAGGGCTGGACGAGCAGTACTTC.

Here the CDR3 reads CASSLTGSEKLFF. The CDR3 DNA sequence: TGTGCCAGCAGCTTGACGGGGTCTGAAAAACTGTTTTTT. V gene TRBV5-4 combines with J gene TRBJ1-4; D is uncertain. The V end was cut by 1 base, the J end by 7 bases, with 8 bases between. CDR1 and CDR2 from the germline V gene are SGHNT and YYREEE (reference sequence). CDR3 length: 13 amino acids.

The chain couples TRBV10-2 to TRBJ2-7; 9 nucleotides agree with TRBD2. The germline CDR1 and CDR2 sequences are WSHSY and SAAADI. The CDR3 consists of 12 residues. With 4 bases clipped from V and 6 bases from J, the junction kept 1 base outside the gene matches. The DNA of the CDR3 is TGCGCCAGCAGTGGGACTAGCGTCGAGCAGTACTTC. This codes for CASSGTSVEQYF.

The chain combines TRBV5-5 with TRBJ2-7; tentatively, D is TRBD1 or TRBD2 (6 bases each). CDR1 SGHKS and CDR2 YYEKEE come from the germline V gene (reference sequence). The CDR3 is 14 amino acids. Deletions cut 5 bases from V and 5 bases from J, with 17 bases between. The CDR3 here is CASRGGLQGHEQYF. CDR3 bases: TGTGCCAGCAGAGGGGGGCTACAGGGCCACGAGCAGTACTTC.

This rearrangement joins TRBV5-6 to TRBJ1-1; perhaps TRBD1 as D (6 bases). V dropped 2 bases and J dropped 0 bases, with 23 bases sitting between them. Germline assignment: CDR1 SGHDT and CDR2 YYEEEE. CDR3 size: 19 residues. This CDR3 reads CASSFGSWQGLGLNTEAFF. The CDR3 DNA is TGTGCCAGCAGCTTTGGCTCCTGGCAGGGGCTGGGTTTGAACACTGAAGCTTTCTTT.